These 17 T cell receptor beta chains originate from one sample sequenced in a study of early T cells in non-severe SARS-CoV-2 infection. TCRdb re-called the 5' RACE reads with MiXCR, one entry per CDR3 protein. This repertoire shows roughly 93,000 distinct CDR3 sequences, 14% to 15% found once; its top ten account for less than 0.6%. The sequencing input was whole blood. All receptors derive from an adult who was a healthcare worker with PCR-confirmed SARS-CoV-2 infection or an uninfected control (not recorded which).

This clonotype was observed at least ten times. This chain uses TRBV10-1 with TRBJ2-7; D is perhaps TRBD2 (7 bases). CDR3 length: 17 residues. From germline, CDR1 is WNHNN and CDR2 SYGVQD (reference sequence). Trimming cost V 3 bases and J 0 bases, with 18 bases left between them. The CDR3, as DNA: TGCGCCAGCAGTGATCCCCGGGGGGCGGGCCCCTCCTACGAGCAGTACGTC. Translation gives CASSDPRGAGPSYEQYV.

This chain joins TRBV11-2 and TRBJ2-6, with 8 bases lining up with TRBD1. After removal of 5 bases from V and 0 bases from J, the junction contained 12 bases not matched to a gene. There are 19 residues in the CDR3. Germline V CDR1 and CDR2: SGHAT, FQNNGV. The CDR3 sequence: CASSTLDRGLSSGANVLTF. In DNA, the CDR3 is TGTGCCAGCAGCACACTAGACAGGGGTCTAAGCTCTGGGGCCAACGTCCTGACTTTC.

In this sample, this clonotype turned up many times. This chain uses TRBV10-3 with TRBJ1-1; TRBD1 matches 7 bases. This CDR3 spans 13 amino acids. The V and J ends lost 4 bases and 3 bases, in that order; junction bases with no gene match: 2. Germline-derived CDR1 and CDR2 are ENHRY and SYGVKD. The CDR3 is CAISADRDTEAFF. The CDR3 nucleotides are TGTGCCATCAGTGCCGACAGGGACACTGAAGCTTTCTTT.

The rearrangement links TRBV12-3 or TRBV12-4 to TRBJ1-2; TRBD1 matches 7 bases. The CDR3 runs 14 residues. V shed 0 bases and J 5 bases; nucleotides not matched to a gene: 3. The CDR3 reads CASSLADRRYGYTF. CDR3 in DNA: TGTGCCAGCAGTTTAGCGGACAGGCGGTATGGCTACACCTTC.

This clonotype showed up many times. The rearrangement joins TRBV7-9 to TRBJ1-2, with unresolved D. V lost 1 base, J lost 0 bases, and 6 bases lay in between. Per germline, CDR1 SEHNR and CDR2 FQNEAQ (reference sequence). The CDR3 loop spans 14 amino acids. This CDR3 is CASSLVGSNYGYTF. The CDR3 DNA reads TGTGCCAGCAGCTTAGTTGGCTCTAACTATGGCTACACCTTC. Based on the CDR3 plus reference TRBV7-9 and TRBJ1-2, the full variable domain is DTGVSQNPRHKITKRGQNVTFRCDPISEHNRLYWYRQTLGQGPEFLTYFQNEAQLEKSRLLSDRFSAERPKGSFSTLEIQRTEQGDSAMYLCASSLVGSNYGYTFGSGTRLTVV.

The J gene is TRBJ2-2, the V gene TRBV6-1; the D gene is possibly TRBD2 (5 bases). Trimming cost V 2 bases and J 4 bases, with 11 bases left between them. The CDR3 totals 15 residues. Germline loops: CDR1 MNHNS, CDR2 SASEGT. CDR3 loop: CASSEFGIPTGELFF. CDR3 sequence (DNA): TGTGCCAGCAGTGAATTCGGGATTCCCACCGGGGAGCTGTTTTTT.

This clonotype was seen at least ten times. This chain joins TRBV7-9 and TRBJ1-3; 8 bases agree with TRBD1. There are 16 residues in the CDR3. After removal of 5 bases from V and 0 bases from J, the junction contained 6 bases not matched to a gene. Germline CDR1 is SEHNR and CDR2 is FQNEAQ (reference sequence). CDR3 sequence reads: CASSEGQAYSGNTIYF. The CDR3 nucleotides are TGTGCCAGCAGCGAGGGACAGGCGTACTCTGGAAACACCATATATTTT.

The genes are TRBV12-3 or TRBV12-4 and TRBJ1-2, with D possibly matching TRBD1 (5 bases). The CDR3 has 15 residues. Between the trimmed V and J ends, which lost 5 bases and 4 bases, there was a span of 17 bases. The CDR3 sequence is CASSGVLGARYGYTF. Written as DNA, the CDR3 is TGTGCCAGCAGTGGCGTATTAGGGGCCCGCTATGGCTACACCTTC.

The V call is TRBV5-5, the J call TRBJ2-3; 12 nucleotides match TRBD2. CDR3 length: 15 residues. Per the germline V gene, CDR1 is SGHKS and CDR2 is YYEKEE (reference sequence). V lost 4 bases and J lost 5; bases outside the gene matches: 5. The CDR3: CASSLLAGGRDTQYF. As DNA, the CDR3 is TGTGCCAGCAGCCTACTAGCGGGGGGCCGAGATACGCAGTATTTT.

This clonotype was recorded many times. The junction differs from germline at one of its ends, possibly a read error. This chain uses TRBV6-6 with TRBJ2-6; perhaps D is TRBD1 or TRBD2 (5 bases each). Germline assignment: CDR1 MNHNY and CDR2 SVGAGI (reference sequence). This CDR3 comprises 17 residues. The CDR3 here is CASSYSRADSGANVLIF. The CDR3 DNA follows: TGTGCCAGCAGTTACTCAAGGGCGGACTCTGGGGCCAACGTCCTGATTTTC.

This clonotype was counted between two and nine times. V usage is TRBV12-5 and J usage is TRBJ2-2; 7 bases map to TRBD2. Germline assignment: CDR1 LGHNT and CDR2 FRNRAP. This CDR3 contains 14 residues. With V trimmed by 5 bases and J by 5 bases, 5 bases remained unmatched. The CDR3 is CASGPAGSTGELFF. The CDR3 DNA reads TGTGCTAGTGGTCCAGCGGGGTCGACCGGGGAGCTGTTTTTT.

The table lists this clonotype with many counts. V is TRBV5-1 and J is TRBJ2-5; D gene unclear. This CDR3 spans 15 amino acids. CDR1 is SGHRS and CDR2 is YFSETQ in the germline V gene. V was pared by 3 bases and J by 4 bases, with 16 bases between. The CDR3 nucleotides are TGCGCCAGCAGCTCTCGGCCAGCAAGGGTAGAGACCCAGTACTTC. Translation gives CASSSRPARVETQYF.

This clonotype was detected ten times or more. J is TRBJ2-3 and V is TRBV5-1; the D gene is possibly TRBD1 (6 bases). CDR1 and CDR2 from the germline V gene are SGHRS and YFSETQ. V lost 0 bases and J 2 bases, leaving 19 bases between the germline ends. The CDR3 totals 18 residues. The CDR3 loop reads CASSLGGPWRVDTDTQYF. As DNA, the CDR3 is TGCGCCAGCAGCTTGGGGGGGCCGTGGCGGGTCGACACAGATACGCAGTATTTT.

The genes are TRBV2 and TRBJ2-5; 7 nucleotides align to TRBD1. V lost 6 bases, J lost 1 base, and 5 bases stayed unmatched. This CDR3 contains 14 residues. Germline V gene data show CDR1 as SNHLY and CDR2 as FYNNEI. DNA for the CDR3: TGTGCCAGCAGCAGCGGACAGGCCCAAGAGACCCAGTACTTC. It encodes CASSSGQAQETQYF.

This clonotype was observed a few times. The rearrangement links TRBV4-1 to TRBJ1-1; no definite D call. The germline CDR1 and CDR2 sequences are MGHRA and YSYEKL. The CDR3 runs to 14 residues. With 4 bases removed from V and 2 bases from J, the gap between germline ends came to 11 bases. The CDR3 region is CASSPAQANTEAFF. The DNA for the CDR3 is TGCGCCAGCAGCCCGGCGCAGGCCAACACTGAAGCTTTCTTT.

The V call is TRBV10-3, the J call TRBJ1-5; D unclear. V gave up 3 bases and J gave up 0 bases, with 9 bases separating them. The CDR3 totals 15 residues. Per germline, CDR1 ENHRY and CDR2 SYGVKD. The CDR3 region is CAISELGISNQPQHF. The CDR3 DNA is TGTGCCATCAGTGAATTAGGCATTAGCAATCAGCCCCAGCATTTT.

A few counts support this clonotype. The CDR3 bases are TGCAGCGTTCTACTAAGACAGGGCGGCACTGAAGCTTTCTTT. Its protein product is CSVLLRQGGTEAFF. The chain is built from TRBV29-1 and TRBJ1-1; 7 bases agree with TRBD1. Trimming took 5 bases from V and 4 from J; bases not matched to a gene: 10. Germline V CDR1 and CDR2: SQVTM, ANQGSEA. The CDR3 runs 14 residues.